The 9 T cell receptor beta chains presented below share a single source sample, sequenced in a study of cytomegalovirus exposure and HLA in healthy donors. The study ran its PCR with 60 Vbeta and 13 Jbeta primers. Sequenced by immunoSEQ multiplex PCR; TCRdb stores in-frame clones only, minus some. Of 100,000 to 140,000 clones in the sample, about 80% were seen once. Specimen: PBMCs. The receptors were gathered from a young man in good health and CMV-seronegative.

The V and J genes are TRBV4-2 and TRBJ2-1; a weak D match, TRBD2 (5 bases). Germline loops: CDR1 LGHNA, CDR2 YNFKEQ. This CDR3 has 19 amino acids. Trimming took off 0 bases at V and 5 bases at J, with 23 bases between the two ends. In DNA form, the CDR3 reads TGTGCCAGCAGCCAAGATATTTTGACGTGGAGCGGTACGCACAATGAGCAGTTCTTC. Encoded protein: CASSQDILTWSGTHNEQFF.

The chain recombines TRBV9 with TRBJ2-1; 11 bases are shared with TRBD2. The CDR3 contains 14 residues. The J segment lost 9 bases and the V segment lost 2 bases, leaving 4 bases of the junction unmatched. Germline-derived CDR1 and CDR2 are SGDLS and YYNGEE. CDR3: CASSVSSGRSEQFF. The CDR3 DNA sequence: TGTGCCAGCAGCGTTTCTAGCGGGAGGAGTGAGCAGTTCTTC.

Written as DNA, the CDR3 is TGTGCCAGCAACGGATCGAAAGGGACAGGGGACAATGAAAAACTGTTTTTT. Translated, it gives CASNGSKGTGDNEKLFF. This chain uses TRBV28 with TRBJ1-4, with 10 bases identical to TRBD1. CDR1 is MDHEN, CDR2 SYDVKM, per germline. The CDR3 covers 17 residues. The junction had 13 bases not matched to a gene; V was cut back by 7 bases and J by 5 bases.

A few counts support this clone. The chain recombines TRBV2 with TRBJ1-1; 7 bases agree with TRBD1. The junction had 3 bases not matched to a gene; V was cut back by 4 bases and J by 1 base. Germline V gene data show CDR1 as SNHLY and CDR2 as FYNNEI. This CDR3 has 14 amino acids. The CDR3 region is CASSGGTANTEAFF. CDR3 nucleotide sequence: TGTGCCAGCAGTGGAGGGACAGCGAACACTGAAGCTTTCTTT.

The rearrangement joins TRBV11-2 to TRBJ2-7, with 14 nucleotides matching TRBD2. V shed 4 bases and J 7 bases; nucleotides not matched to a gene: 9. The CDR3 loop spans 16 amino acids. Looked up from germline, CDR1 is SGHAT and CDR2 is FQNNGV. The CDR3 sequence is CASSSGTSGGLREQYF. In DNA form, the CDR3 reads TGTGCCAGCAGCTCTGGGACTAGCGGGGGTCTGAGGGAGCAGTACTTC.

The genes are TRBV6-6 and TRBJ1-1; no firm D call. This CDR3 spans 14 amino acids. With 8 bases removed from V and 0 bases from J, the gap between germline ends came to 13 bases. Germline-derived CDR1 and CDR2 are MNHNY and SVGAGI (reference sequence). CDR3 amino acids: CASQLSAMNTEAFF. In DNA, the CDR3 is TGTGCCAGCCAACTATCGGCCATGAACACTGAAGCTTTCTTT.

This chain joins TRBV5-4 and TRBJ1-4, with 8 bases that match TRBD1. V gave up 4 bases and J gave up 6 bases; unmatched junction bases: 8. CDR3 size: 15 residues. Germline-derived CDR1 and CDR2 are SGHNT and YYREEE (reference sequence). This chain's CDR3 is CASSKGQANYEKLFF. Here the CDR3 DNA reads TGTGCCAGCAGCAAGGGACAGGCAAACTATGAAAAACTGTTTTTT.

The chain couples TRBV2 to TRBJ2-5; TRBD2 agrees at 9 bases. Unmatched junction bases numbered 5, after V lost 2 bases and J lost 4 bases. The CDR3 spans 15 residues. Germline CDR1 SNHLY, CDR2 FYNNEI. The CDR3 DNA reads TGTGCCAGCAGTGAACTAGCGGGGTTTTCAGAGACCCAGTACTTC. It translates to CASSELAGFSETQYF. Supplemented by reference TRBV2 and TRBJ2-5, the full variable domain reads EPEVTQTPSHQVTQMGQEVILRCVPISNHLYFYWYRQILGQKVEFLVSFYNNEISEKSEIFDDQFSVERPDGSNFTLKIRSTKLEDSAMYFCASSELAGFSETQYFGPGTRLLVL.

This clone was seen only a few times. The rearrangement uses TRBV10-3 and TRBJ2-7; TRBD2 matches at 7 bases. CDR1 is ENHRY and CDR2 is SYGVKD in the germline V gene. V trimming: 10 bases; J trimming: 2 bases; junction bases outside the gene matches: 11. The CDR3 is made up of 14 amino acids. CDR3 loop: CATSGGRMTYEQYF. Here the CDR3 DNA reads TGTGCCACCTCGGGAGGAAGGATGACCTACGAGCAGTACTTC.